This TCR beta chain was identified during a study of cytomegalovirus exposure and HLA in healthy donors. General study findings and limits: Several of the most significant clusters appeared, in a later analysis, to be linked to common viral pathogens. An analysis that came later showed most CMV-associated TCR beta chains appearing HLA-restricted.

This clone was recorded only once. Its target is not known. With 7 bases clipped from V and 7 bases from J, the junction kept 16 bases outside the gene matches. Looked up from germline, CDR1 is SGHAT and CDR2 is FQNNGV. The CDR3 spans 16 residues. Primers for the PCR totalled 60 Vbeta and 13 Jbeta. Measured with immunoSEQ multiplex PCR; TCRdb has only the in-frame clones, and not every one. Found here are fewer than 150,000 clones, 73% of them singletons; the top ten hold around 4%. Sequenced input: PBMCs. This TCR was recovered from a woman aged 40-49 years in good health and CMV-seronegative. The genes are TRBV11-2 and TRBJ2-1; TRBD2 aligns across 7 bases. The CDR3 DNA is TGTGCCAGCAACCCTGTCCGGGAGAAGCGGGGAAATGAGCAGTTCTTC. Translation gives CASNPVREKRGNEQFF.